The clone carrying this T cell receptor beta chain was counted between two and nine times. The antigen is not known. CDR3 length equals 13 residues. Trimming stripped 4 bases from V and 5 bases from J, with 11 bases between. The germline V gene encodes CDR1 MGHDK and CDR2 SYGVNS. The data are from a study of T cell repertoires in cytomegalovirus infection. Study overall: Newly reported HLA-C-restricted and thoroughly characterized HLA-B-restricted CMV epitopes were employed. Shared public TCR beta signatures pointed to both CMV infection and a matching HLA type.

Findings and caveats of the study: HLA-C-restricted CMV clonotypes gave the most frequent clonotype in two of eight donors.

From the reads, TCRdb called clonotypes with MiXCR, one entry per CDR3 protein. The table has a few hundred thousand distinct CDR3 sequences, roughly 34% seen once. The chain joins TRBV25-1 to TRBJ1-2; D is uncertain. The sequences come from cultured PBMCs, collected from culture after CMV antigen stimulation. This TCR was sampled from a human donor in good health (CMV status not recorded). Some clones in this sample may be carry-over from other donors' samples. The CDR3 nucleotides read TGTGCCAGCAGTGGAGTTTTTGGATATGGCTACACCTTC. Its protein product is CASSGVFGYGYTF.